The 14 T cell receptor beta chains reported below all come from one sample, sequenced in a study of cytomegalovirus exposure and HLA in healthy donors (dated by TCRdb to the late 2010s). Library prep was done by the immunoSEQ multiplex PCR assay. This is the immuneACCESS table as TCRdb keeps it, with only in-frame sequences that have V and J called. A part of the clones is gone; compared with another copy, unresolved V genes explain less than half, and the rest is unexplained. The sample records fewer than 150,000 clones, roughly 86% of which are singletons. The leading ten clones occupy roughly 9% of the sample. The sequencing sample was made of PBMCs. These receptor sequences come from a young man in good health and CMV-seropositive.

This chain uses TRBV7-2 with TRBJ1-5, with D uncertain. Between the trimmed V and J ends, which lost 1 base and 4 bases, there was a span of 5 bases. Looked up from germline, CDR1 is SGHTA and CDR2 is FQGNSA. The CDR3 runs to 13 residues. The chain's CDR3 is CASSLVGNQPQHF. Written as DNA, the CDR3 is TGTGCCAGCAGCTTAGTCGGTAATCAGCCCCAGCATTTT.

Only a few counts were recorded for this clone. CDR3 nucleotides: TGTGCCAGCAGTTCATTCCCGACAGGTAGCGATAATTCACCCCTCCACTTT. Translating gives CASSSFPTGSDNSPLHF. This chain uses TRBV27 with TRBJ1-6, with D perhaps matching TRBD1 (6 bases). The ends were cut back, 4 bases at V and 5 bases at J, with 18 bases in the middle. CDR1 and CDR2 from the germline V gene are MNHEY and SMNVEV (reference sequence). The CDR3 loop spans 17 amino acids.

The chain carries TRBV6-6 and TRBJ2-2; TRBD1 matches 9 bases. Germline values: CDR1 MNHNY, CDR2 SVGAGI (reference sequence). This CDR3 is 16 amino acids long. Germline trimming cut 5 bases from V and 2 bases from J; bases unmatched to any gene: 6. CDR3 loop: CASSPWDRANTGELFF. For the CDR3, the DNA is TGTGCCAGCAGTCCCTGGGACAGGGCTAACACCGGGGAGCTGTTTTTT.

CDR3 sequence (DNA): TGTGCCATCAGTGACCAGGGGGACAGGGCGCTTCGTGGGGAGCAGTTCTTC. This encodes CAISDQGDRALRGEQFF. This sequence joins TRBV10-3 and TRBJ2-1, with 9 positions matching TRBD1. The CDR3 runs 17 residues. The germline V gene encodes CDR1 ENHRY and CDR2 SYGVKD. The trim removed 3 bases at V and 10 bases at J, leaving 16 bases unmatched.

This chain uses TRBV27 with TRBJ1-2; no reliable D call. Trimming took off 2 bases at V and 5 bases at J, with 18 bases between the two ends. The CDR3 is 16 residues long. Germline V gene sequence: CDR1 MNHEY, CDR2 SMNVEV (reference sequence). In DNA form, the CDR3 reads TGTGCCAGCAGTTTACGTAGGGAGCTAAGTAATTATGGCTACACCTTC. Translation: CASSLRRELSNYGYTF.

The rearrangement links TRBV14 to TRBJ1-2, with unresolved D. Trimming removed 3 bases at V and 4 bases at J, with 15 bases between. Germline CDR1 is SGHDN and CDR2 is FVKESK. CDR3 length: 15 amino acids. CDR3 coding DNA: TGTGCCAGCAGCCATTCGACAACAGAATTCTATGGCTACACCTTC. It codes for CASSHSTTEFYGYTF.

This clone was recorded only once. One junction end disagrees with the germline gene, perhaps due to a read error. The chain uses TRBV15 and TRBJ2-1, with D possibly TRBD2 on 5 matching bases. Looked up from germline, CDR1 is LNHNV and CDR2 is YYDKDF (reference sequence). This CDR3 region has 12 residues. The CDR3 here is CATSREGGGRVF. CDR3 sequence (DNA): TGTGCCACCAGCAGAGAGGGCGGAGGAAGGGTCTTC.

The genes are TRBV6-5 and TRBJ2-7, with TRBD2 matching 10 bases. CDR3 length: 15 amino acids. V lost 0 bases, J lost 2 bases, and 1 base stayed unmatched. CDR1 MNHEY and CDR2 SVGAGI come from the germline V gene. This CDR3 reads CASSYSSGGAYEQYF. The CDR3 DNA follows: TGTGCCAGCAGTTACTCCAGCGGGGGGGCCTACGAGCAGTACTTC.

This clone was seen just once. The CDR3 DNA follows: TGCGCCAGCAGTGAGTTGGCTAGCGGCACCGGGGAGCTGTTTTTT. Translation gives CASSELASGTGELFF. The genes are TRBV10-1 and TRBJ2-2, with TRBD2 matching over 7 bases. Germline lookup yields CDR1 WNHNN and CDR2 SYGVQD (reference sequence). CDR3 size: 15 residues. After removal of 1 base from V and 4 bases from J, the junction contained 3 bases not matched to a gene.

This chain connects TRBV9 to TRBJ2-2; D gene ambiguous. CDR3 length: 12 amino acids. The V end was cut by 4 bases, the J end by 6 bases, with 7 bases between. Germline V lookup: CDR1 SGDLS, CDR2 YYNGEE. CDR3: CASSLWPGELFF. The CDR3 nucleotides are TGTGCCAGCAGCCTCTGGCCCGGGGAGCTGTTTTTT.

This chain connects TRBV10-1 to TRBJ2-2; tentatively, D is TRBD1 (6 bases). CDR1 is WNHNN, CDR2 SYGVQD, per germline (reference sequence). Trimming removed 1 base from V and 2 bases from J, with 8 bases in between. The CDR3 consists of 15 residues. Here the CDR3 DNA reads TGCGCCAGCAGTGAGTGGACAGCCAACACCGGGGAGCTGTTTTTT. This encodes CASSEWTANTGELFF.

The rearrangement joins TRBV5-6 to TRBJ2-1; maybe TRBD1 (6 bases). The V gene's germline CDR1 is SGHDT and CDR2 YYEEEE. Trimming took off 4 bases at V and 3 bases at J, with 23 bases between the two ends. This CDR3 is built from 18 residues. The CDR3: CASSQSPGTGHDYNEQFF. The DNA of the CDR3 is TGTGCCAGCAGCCAAAGCCCTGGGACGGGACACGACTACAATGAGCAGTTCTTC.

V usage is TRBV5-4 and J usage is TRBJ1-6, with a weak D call TRBD1 (5 bases). This CDR3 contains 15 residues. V was cut by 4 bases and J by 8 bases, with 16 bases left in between. Germline CDR1 is SGHNT and CDR2 is YYREEE (reference sequence). The DNA of the CDR3 is TGTGCCAGCAGCCTAGGGGTCGGGGGGGATTCACCCCTCCACTTT. Translated, it gives CASSLGVGGDSPLHF.

This clone has only one observation. The V gene is TRBV6-5, the J gene TRBJ1-1, with 8 positions matching TRBD1. CDR1 and CDR2 (germline): MNHEY, SVGAGI. The junction had 2 bases not matched to a gene; V was cut back by 2 bases and J by 0 bases. The CDR3 runs to 15 residues. The CDR3, as DNA: TGTGCCAGCAGTTACACGGACAGGGTGAACACTGAAGCTTTCTTT. This codes for CASSYTDRVNTEAFF.